These T cell receptor beta chains were read from a single sample in a study of prognosis after radiotherapy for stage I lung cancer. TCRdb analysed the multiplex PCR reads with MiXCR anew, one entry per CDR3 protein. In the table there are about 14,000 distinct CDR3 sequences, about 57% of which are singletons. This specimen consisted of PBMCs, obtained before or after stereotactic body radiation therapy (not recorded which). All receptors come from a donor over 45 with non-small cell lung cancer. CDR3s include the opening cysteine and the closing phenylalanine or tryptophan. A D gene is named only where the DNA matches it firmly. Not every row has a clone size; where given, it reads once, few, many or a size class.

>TRBJ2-6|NA|TRBV6-9|NA
CASSSTVLGTGTSGANFLTF
TGTGCCAGCAGTTCAACCGTATTGGGGACGGGGACCTCTGGTGCCAACTTCCTGACTTTC
>TRBJ1-2|TRBD1|TRBV28|medium-sized
CASWQGAGGYTF
TGTGCCAGCTGGCAGGGGGCTGGTGGCTACACCTTC
>TRBJ2-5|TRBD2|TRBV28|NA
CASSSTTGLSGGRETQYF
TGTGCCAGCAGTTCTACCACCGGACTATCGGGAGGGAGAGAGACCCAGTACTTC
>TRBJ2-2|NA|TRBV28|medium-sized
CASSFDEITNTGELFF
TGTGCCAGCAGTTTCGACGAAATCACGAACACCGGGGAGCTGTTTTTT
>TRBJ2-3|NA|TRBV30|once
CAWSVGDTQYF
TGTGCCTGGAGTGTAGGCGATACGCAGTATTTT
>TRBJ2-5|NA|TRBV20-1|many
CSAREVGRESETQYF
TGCAGTGCTAGAGAGGTGGGCAGGGAAAGTGAGACCCAGTACTTC
>TRBJ1-3|NA|TRBV12-3/TRBV12-4|medium-sized
CASSLIGFSGNTIYF
TGTGCCAGCAGTTTGATCGGGTTCTCTGGAAACACCATATATTTT
>TRBJ2-3|TRBD2|TRBV20-1|many
CSARPTSGIADTQYF
TGCAGTGCTAGACCCACTAGCGGGATCGCAGATACGCAGTATTTT
>TRBJ1-2|NA|TRBV9|NA
CASSASGANYGYTF
TGTGCCAGCAGCGCTTCGGGAGCTAACTATGGCTACACCTTC
>TRBJ1-1|NA|TRBV4-3|many
CASSHNSRGPTEAFF
TGCGCCAGCAGTCACAACTCCAGAGGGCCCACTGAAGCTTTCTTT
>TRBJ1-5|NA|TRBV19|NA
CASSILSGGGDQPQHF
TGTGCCAGTAGTATTTTATCTGGGGGGGGGGATCAGCCCCAGCATTTT
>TRBJ2-7|NA|TRBV20-1|medium-sized
CSARGLDFYEQYF
TGCAGTGCTAGGGGGTTAGACTTCTACGAGCAGTACTTC
>TRBJ1-5|TRBD1|TRBV6-2/TRBV6-3|NA
CARQRNIQGNNQPQHF
TGTGCCAGACAAAGGAATATACAGGGGAACAATCAGCCCCAGCATTTT
>TRBJ2-1|NA|TRBV5-1|medium-sized
CASSSGTEYNEQFF
TGCGCCAGCAGCTCAGGGACCGAGTACAATGAGCAGTTCTTC
>TRBJ2-7|NA|TRBV2|medium-sized
CASSTDRDSRHF
TGTGCCAGCAGCACCGACCGGGACTCCAGGCACTTC
>TRBJ2-7|NA|TRBV5-5|medium-sized
CASSWTFSSYEQYF
TGTGCCAGCAGCTGGACTTTCAGCTCCTACGAGCAGTACTTC
>TRBJ1-6|NA|TRBV30|medium-sized
CAWRLTDGSPLHF
TGTGCCTGGAGGCTGACAGATGGTTCACCCCTCCACTTT
>TRBJ2-7|NA|TRBV11-3|medium-sized
CASSPRGAYSAYEQYF
TGTGCCAGCAGCCCCCGAGGGGCCTATTCGGCCTACGAGCAGTACTTC
>TRBJ1-1|TRBD1|TRBV5-1|NA
CASSLFGTVNTEAFF
TGCGCCAGCAGCTTGTTCGGGACAGTTAACACTGAAGCTTTCTTT
>TRBJ2-7|TRBD2|TRBV30|NA
CAWSGGGGRYEQYF
TGTGCCTGGAGTGGGGGGGGAGGGCGATACGAGCAGTACTTC
>TRBJ2-3|TRBD2|TRBV18|NA
CASSDPGLAGIDPSTDTQYF
TGTGCCAGCTCAGACCCGGGACTAGCGGGTATCGACCCTAGCACAGATACGCAGTATTTT
>TRBJ2-1|NA|TRBV28|medium-sized
CASSPSDSAKQFF
TGTGCCAGCAGTCCTTCGGACTCGGCGAAGCAGTTCTTC
>TRBJ2-7|TRBD2|TRBV20-1|few
CSAGAGEQYF
TGCAGTGCGGGAGCGGGGGAGCAGTACTTC
>TRBJ2-5|TRBD1|TRBV2|many
CASSEGGQGAGTQYF
TGTGCCAGCAGTGAAGGGGGGCAGGGGGCTGGGACCCAGTACTTC
>TRBJ1-1|TRBD1|TRBV29-1|many
CSVRGQGAPEAFF
TGCAGCGTCCGTGGACAGGGGGCTCCTGAAGCTTTCTTT
>TRBJ1-5|TRBD1|TRBV20-1|NA
CSAGTGATLSNQPQHF
TGCAGTGCCGGGACAGGGGCGACCCTAAGCAATCAGCCCCAGCATTTT
>TRBJ2-1|TRBD2|TRBV10-3|NA
CAISGLAGTNEQFF
TGTGCCATCAGTGGACTAGCGGGAACCAATGAGCAGTTCTTC
>TRBJ2-1|NA|TRBV12-3/TRBV12-4|NA
CASSFFNRLRTIHEQFF
TGTGCCAGCAGTTTCTTTAATCGACTCCGAACTATACATGAGCAGTTCTTC
>TRBJ2-7|TRBD1|TRBV27|once
CASSSGSMASGTGAFYEQYF
TGTGCCAGCAGTTCCGGTTCTATGGCCTCCGGGACAGGGGCCTTCTACGAGCAGTACTTC
>TRBJ2-1|NA|TRBV5-1|medium-sized
CASSLGRLTTMNEQFF
TGCGCCAGCAGCTTGGGGAGACTCACTACGATGAATGAGCAGTTCTTC
>TRBJ2-1|TRBD1|TRBV6-2/TRBV6-3|NA
CASSYSGGQGRNGQFF
TGTGCCAGCAGTTACTCGGGAGGACAGGGGCGCAATGGGCAGTTCTTC
>TRBJ1-6|NA|TRBV28|NA
CASSLYRGKNSPLHF
TGTGCCAGCAGTTTATATAGGGGCAAGAATTCACCCCTCCACTTT
>TRBJ2-7|NA|TRBV4-3|NA
CASSQDPGFTYEQYF
TGCGCTAGCAGCCAAGATCCCGGTTTCACCTACGAGCAGTACTTC
>TRBJ2-6|NA|TRBV13|NA
CASRQGSGANVLTF
TGTGCCAGCAGGCAGGGATCTGGGGCCAACGTCCTGACTTTC
>TRBJ1-1|TRBD1|TRBV4-3|NA
CASSQGQGGTEAFF
TGCGCCAGCAGCCAAGGACAGGGAGGCACTGAAGCTTTCTTT
>TRBJ1-2|NA|TRBV5-5|NA
CATMYRGRSGYTF
TGTGCCACCATGTACCGGGGCCGGAGTGGCTACACCTTC
>TRBJ1-5|NA|TRBV2|NA
CASSAHRLVLNQPQHF
TGTGCCAGCAGTGCTCATAGGTTAGTTTTGAATCAGCCCCAGCATTTT
>TRBJ2-1|TRBD2|TRBV5-4|NA
CASRKKTSGYNEQFF
TGTGCCAGCAGAAAGAAGACTAGCGGGTACAATGAGCAGTTCTTC
>TRBJ1-6|NA|TRBV2|NA
CASSESGALQSPLHF
TGTGCCAGCAGTGAATCGGGGGCCCTCCAATCACCCCTCCACTTT
>TRBJ2-5|NA|TRBV12-3/TRBV12-4|many
CASRPTAQETQYF
TGTGCCAGCAGACCGACAGCCCAAGAGACCCAGTACTTC
>TRBJ2-1|NA|TRBV6-1|NA
CASSEYSEQFF
TGTGCCAGCAGTGAGTACAGTGAGCAGTTCTTC
>TRBJ2-7|TRBD1|TRBV7-9|few
CASSHRDRNYEQYF
TGTGCCAGCAGCCACCGGGACAGGAACTACGAGCAGTACTTC
>TRBJ1-5|TRBD1|TRBV20-1|many
CSVARDRESQPQHF
TGCAGTGTCGCGAGGGACAGGGAGAGTCAGCCCCAGCATTTT
>TRBJ1-2|NA|TRBV27|NA
CASSLNLGTLRAYGYTF
TGTGCCAGCAGTTTAAACCTCGGGACCCTCCGAGCTTATGGCTACACCTTC
>TRBJ2-3|NA|TRBV28|medium-sized
CASIRGGVRTDTQYF
TGTGCCAGCATTCGAGGCGGGGTTCGAACAGATACGCAGTATTTT
>TRBJ2-7|TRBD2|TRBV6-1|NA
CASNREGPRHQYF
TGTGCCAGCAACCGGGAGGGGCCTCGACATCAGTACTTC
>TRBJ1-2|NA|TRBV28|NA
CASSPGSTRGYTF
TGTGCCAGCAGCCCAGGTAGCACCCGTGGCTACACCTTC
>TRBJ2-1|NA|TRBV12-3/TRBV12-4|NA
CAISWGGRRSEQFF
TGTGCCATCAGTTGGGGCGGTAGGAGAAGTGAGCAGTTCTTC
>TRBJ2-3|TRBD2|TRBV2|NA
CASSEAEAGAGADTQYF
TGTGCCAGCAGTGAAGCGGAAGCGGGAGCGGGGGCAGATACGCAGTATTTT
>TRBJ2-1|TRBD2|TRBV2|NA
CASRLLAATYNEQFF
TGTGCCAGTAGACTACTAGCGGCTACCTACAATGAGCAGTTCTTC
>TRBJ2-3|TRBD2|TRBV7-2|NA
CAISLLAGGRTDTQYF
TGTGCCATTAGCTTGCTAGCGGGAGGGCGAACAGATACGCAGTATTTT
>TRBJ1-2|NA|TRBV6-2/TRBV6-3|NA
CASRGPYGYTF
TGTGCCAGCAGGGGACCCTATGGCTACACCTTC
>TRBJ1-5|NA|TRBV6-1|medium-sized
CASRGGINQPQHF
TGTGCCAGCAGGGGGGGTATAAATCAGCCCCAGCATTTT
>TRBJ2-1|TRBD2|TRBV5-6|NA
CAISGPREGLSCEQFF
TGTGCCATCAGTGGGCCGCGGGAGGGCCTTAGTTGTGAGCAGTTCTTC
>TRBJ2-3|TRBD2|TRBV12-3/TRBV12-4|few
CASSYLAGGPDTQYF
TGTGCCAGCAGTTACTTAGCGGGAGGGCCAGATACGCAGTATTTT
>TRBJ2-1|TRBD2|TRBV10-3|many
CAISEAGGNEQFF
TGTGCCATCAGTGAGGCGGGGGGCAATGAGCAGTTCTTC
>TRBJ1-1|NA|TRBV12-3/TRBV12-4|NA
CASSPDARNTEAFF
TGTGCCAGCAGCCCGGACGCCAGGAACACTGAAGCTTTCTTT